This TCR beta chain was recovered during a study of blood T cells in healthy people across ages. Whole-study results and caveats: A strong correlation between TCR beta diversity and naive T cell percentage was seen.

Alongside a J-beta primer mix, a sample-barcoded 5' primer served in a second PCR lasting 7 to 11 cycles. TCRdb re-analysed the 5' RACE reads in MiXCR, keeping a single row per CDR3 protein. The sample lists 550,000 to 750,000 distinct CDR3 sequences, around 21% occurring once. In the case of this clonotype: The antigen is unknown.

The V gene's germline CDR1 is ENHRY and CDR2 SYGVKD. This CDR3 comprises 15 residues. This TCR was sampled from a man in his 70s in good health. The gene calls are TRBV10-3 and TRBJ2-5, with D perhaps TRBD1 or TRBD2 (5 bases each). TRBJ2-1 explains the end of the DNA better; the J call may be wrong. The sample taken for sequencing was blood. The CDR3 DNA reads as TGTGCCATCAGCAACTTTGGGGGCTCCTACAATGAGCAGTTCTTC. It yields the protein CAISNFGGSYNEQFF.